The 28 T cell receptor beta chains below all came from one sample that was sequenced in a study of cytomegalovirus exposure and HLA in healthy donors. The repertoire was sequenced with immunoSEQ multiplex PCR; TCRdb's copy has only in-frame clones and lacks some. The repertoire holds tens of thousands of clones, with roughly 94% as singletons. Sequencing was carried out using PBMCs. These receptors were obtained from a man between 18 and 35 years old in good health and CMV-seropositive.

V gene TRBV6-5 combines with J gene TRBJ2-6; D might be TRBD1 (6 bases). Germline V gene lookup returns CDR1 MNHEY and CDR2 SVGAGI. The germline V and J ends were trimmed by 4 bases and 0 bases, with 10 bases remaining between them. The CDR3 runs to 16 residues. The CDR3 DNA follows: TGTGCCAGCAGTTCAACAGGGTTCTCTGGGGCCAACGTCCTGACTTTC. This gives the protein CASSSTGFSGANVLTF.

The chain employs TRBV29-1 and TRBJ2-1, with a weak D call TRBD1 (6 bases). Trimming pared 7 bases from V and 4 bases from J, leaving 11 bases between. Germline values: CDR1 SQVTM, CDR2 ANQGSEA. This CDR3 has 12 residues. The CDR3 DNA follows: TGCAGCGCCGGGACATCGTACAATGAGCAGTTCTTC. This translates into CSAGTSYNEQFF.

The DNA for the CDR3 is TGTGCCAGCAGTGACCCTGCAGGTAATGAGCAGTTCTTC. It codes for CASSDPAGNEQFF. This chain uses TRBV6-4 with TRBJ2-1; D call uncertain. Germline-derived CDR1 and CDR2 are MRHNA and SNTAGT. The CDR3 length is 13 residues. Between the trimmed V and J ends, which lost 2 bases and 7 bases, there was a span of 9 bases.

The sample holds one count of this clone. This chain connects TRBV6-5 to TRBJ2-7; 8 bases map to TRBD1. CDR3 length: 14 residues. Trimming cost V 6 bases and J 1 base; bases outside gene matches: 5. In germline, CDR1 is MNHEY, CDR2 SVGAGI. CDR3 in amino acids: CASSKDRVSYEQYF. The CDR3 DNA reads TGTGCCAGCAGCAAGGACAGGGTATCCTACGAGCAGTACTTC.

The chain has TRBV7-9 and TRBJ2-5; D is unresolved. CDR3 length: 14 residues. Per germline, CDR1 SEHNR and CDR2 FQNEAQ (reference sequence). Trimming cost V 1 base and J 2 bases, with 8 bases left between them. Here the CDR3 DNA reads TGTGCCAGCAGCTTAGGGCTTAATCAAGAGACCCAGTACTTC. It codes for CASSLGLNQETQYF.

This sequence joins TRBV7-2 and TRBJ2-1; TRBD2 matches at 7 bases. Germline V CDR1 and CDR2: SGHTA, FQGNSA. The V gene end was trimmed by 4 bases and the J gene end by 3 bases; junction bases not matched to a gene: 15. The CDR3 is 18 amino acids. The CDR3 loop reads CASSSTTGGRGLYNEQFF. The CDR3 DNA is TGTGCCAGCAGCTCCACGACTGGCGGGAGAGGCCTCTACAATGAGCAGTTCTTC.

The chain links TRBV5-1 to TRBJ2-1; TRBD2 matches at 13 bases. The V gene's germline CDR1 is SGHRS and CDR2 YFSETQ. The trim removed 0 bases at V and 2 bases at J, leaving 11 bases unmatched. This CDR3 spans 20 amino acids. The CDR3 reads CASSLDGTSGIRRTYNEQFF. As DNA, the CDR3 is TGCGCCAGCAGCTTGGACGGGACTAGCGGGATTCGTAGGACCTACAATGAGCAGTTCTTC.

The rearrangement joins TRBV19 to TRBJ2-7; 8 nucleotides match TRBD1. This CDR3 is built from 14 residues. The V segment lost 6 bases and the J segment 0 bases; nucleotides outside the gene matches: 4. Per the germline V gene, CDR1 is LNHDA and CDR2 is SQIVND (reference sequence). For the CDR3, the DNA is TGTGCCAGTAGAAAGGGACAGGACTCCTACGAGCAGTACTTC. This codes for CASRKGQDSYEQYF.

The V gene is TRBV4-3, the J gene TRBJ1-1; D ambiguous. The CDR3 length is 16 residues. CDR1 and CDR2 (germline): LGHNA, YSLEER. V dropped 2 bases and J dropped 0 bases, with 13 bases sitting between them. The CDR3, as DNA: TGCGCCAGCAGCCAAACAGTAATCGGAATGAACACTGAAGCTTTCTTT. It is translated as CASSQTVIGMNTEAFF.

CDR3 coding DNA: TGTGCCACCAGCCCGACCGGGACAGGGGTCGGAAAACTGTTTTTT. Protein: CATSPTGTGVGKLFF. This rearrangement joins TRBV15 to TRBJ1-4; 10 nucleotides agree with TRBD1. Losses at the gene ends were 5 bases for V and 10 bases for J; bases not matched to a gene: 10. CDR3 length: 15 residues. Germline lookup yields CDR1 LNHNV and CDR2 YYDKDF (reference sequence).

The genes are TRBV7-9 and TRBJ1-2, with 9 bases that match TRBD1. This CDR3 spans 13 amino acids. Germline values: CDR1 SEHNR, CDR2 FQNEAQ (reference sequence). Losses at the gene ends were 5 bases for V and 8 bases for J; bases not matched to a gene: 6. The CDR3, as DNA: TGTGCCAGCAGCCAGGGACAGGGAAAAGGCTACACCTTC. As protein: CASSQGQGKGYTF.

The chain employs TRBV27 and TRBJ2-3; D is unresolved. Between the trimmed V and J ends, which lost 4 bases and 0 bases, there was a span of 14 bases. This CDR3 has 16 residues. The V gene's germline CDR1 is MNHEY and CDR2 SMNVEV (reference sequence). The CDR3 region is CASSWWVWRSTDTQYF. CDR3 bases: TGTGCCAGCAGTTGGTGGGTGTGGCGGAGCACAGATACGCAGTATTTT.

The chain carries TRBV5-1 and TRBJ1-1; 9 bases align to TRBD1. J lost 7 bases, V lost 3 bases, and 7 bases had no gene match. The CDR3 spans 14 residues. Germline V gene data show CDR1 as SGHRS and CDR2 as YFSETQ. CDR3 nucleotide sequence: TGCGCCAGCAGCTCGGACAGGGGCTGGGGTGAAGCTTTCTTT. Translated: CASSSDRGWGEAFF.

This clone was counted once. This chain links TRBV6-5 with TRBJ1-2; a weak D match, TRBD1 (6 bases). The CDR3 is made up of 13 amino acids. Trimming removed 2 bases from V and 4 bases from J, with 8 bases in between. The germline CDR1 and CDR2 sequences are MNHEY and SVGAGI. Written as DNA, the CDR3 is TGTGCCAGCAGTTACGGACAGTTCTATGGCTACACCTTC. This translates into CASSYGQFYGYTF.

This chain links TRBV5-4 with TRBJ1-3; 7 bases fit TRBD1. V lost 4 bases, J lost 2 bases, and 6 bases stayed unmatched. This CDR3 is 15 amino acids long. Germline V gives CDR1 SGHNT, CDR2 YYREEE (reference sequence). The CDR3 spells CASSGQGTAGNTIYF. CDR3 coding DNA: TGTGCCAGCAGCGGCCAGGGGACAGCTGGAAACACCATATATTTT. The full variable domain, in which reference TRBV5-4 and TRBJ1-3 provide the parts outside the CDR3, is ETGVTQSPTHLIKTRGQQVTLRCSSQSGHNTVSWYQQALGQGPQFIFQYYREEENGRGNFPPRFSGLQFPNYSSELNVNALELDDSALYLCASSGQGTAGNTIYFGEGSWLTVV.

Written as DNA, the CDR3 is TGTGCCAGCAGTTTTGGCCTGTGGCAGGGTAATACTGAAGCTTTCTTT. This translates into CASSFGLWQGNTEAFF. J is TRBJ1-1 and V is TRBV28; TRBD1 is a possible D gene (5 bases). CDR3 size: 16 residues. V was trimmed by 3 bases and J by 5 bases, leaving 19 bases between them. Germline loops: CDR1 MDHEN, CDR2 SYDVKM.

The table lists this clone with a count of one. The CDR3 loop reads CASSQAHGTEYNEQFF. CDR3 bases: TGCGCCAGCAGCCAAGCCCATGGGACAGAGTACAATGAGCAGTTCTTC. V and J are TRBV4-3 and TRBJ2-1, with 7 positions matching TRBD1. Germline V gene sequence: CDR1 LGHNA, CDR2 YSLEER. V trimming: 1 base; J trimming: 4 bases; junction bases outside the gene matches: 7. This CDR3 is built from 16 residues.

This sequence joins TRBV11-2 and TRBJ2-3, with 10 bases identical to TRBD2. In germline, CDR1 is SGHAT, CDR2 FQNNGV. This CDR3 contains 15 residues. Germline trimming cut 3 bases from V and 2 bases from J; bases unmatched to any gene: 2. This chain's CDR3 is CASSFLAGDTDTQYF. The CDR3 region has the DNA TGTGCCAGCAGCTTTCTAGCGGGAGACACAGATACGCAGTATTTT.

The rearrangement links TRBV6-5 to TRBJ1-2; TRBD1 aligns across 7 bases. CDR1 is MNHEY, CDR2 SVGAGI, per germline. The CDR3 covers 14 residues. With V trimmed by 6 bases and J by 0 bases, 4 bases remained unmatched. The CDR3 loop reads CASRRDSPNYGYTF. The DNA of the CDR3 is TGTGCCAGCAGGAGGGACAGTCCTAACTATGGCTACACCTTC.

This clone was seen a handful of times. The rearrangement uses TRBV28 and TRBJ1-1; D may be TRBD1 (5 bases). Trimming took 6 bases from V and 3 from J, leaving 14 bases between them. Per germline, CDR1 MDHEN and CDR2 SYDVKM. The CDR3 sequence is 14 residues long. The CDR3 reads CASSRGLPYTEAFF. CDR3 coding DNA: TGTGCCAGCAGCCGGGGACTCCCGTACACTGAAGCTTTCTTT.

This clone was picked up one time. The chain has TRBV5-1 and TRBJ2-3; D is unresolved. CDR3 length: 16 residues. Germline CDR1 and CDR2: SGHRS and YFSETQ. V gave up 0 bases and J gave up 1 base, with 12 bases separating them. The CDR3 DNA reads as TGCGCCAGCAGCTTGGGGGCTTTTTCTGGCACAGATACGCAGTATTTT. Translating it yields CASSLGAFSGTDTQYF.

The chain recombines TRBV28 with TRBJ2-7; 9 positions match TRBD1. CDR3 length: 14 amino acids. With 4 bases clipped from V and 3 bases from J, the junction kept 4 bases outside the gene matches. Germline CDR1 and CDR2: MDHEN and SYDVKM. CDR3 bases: TGTGCCAGCAGTTACGGACAGGGGTTCTACGAGCAGTACTTC. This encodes CASSYGQGFYEQYF.

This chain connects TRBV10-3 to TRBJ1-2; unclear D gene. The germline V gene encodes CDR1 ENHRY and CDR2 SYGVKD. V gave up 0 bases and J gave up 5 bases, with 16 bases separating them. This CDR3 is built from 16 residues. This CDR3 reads CAISESLGQIAYGYTF. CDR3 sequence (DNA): TGTGCCATCAGTGAGTCATTAGGCCAGATAGCATATGGCTACACCTTC.

The CDR3 loop is CASSPLSGNTGELFF. Here the CDR3 DNA reads TGTGCCAGCAGCCCATTGTCGGGAAACACCGGGGAGCTGTTTTTT. The V call is TRBV5-6, the J call TRBJ2-2; the D gene is possibly TRBD2 (5 bases). The CDR3 length is 15 residues. V shed 4 bases and J shed 2 bases, with 12 bases lying between them. Germline CDR1 reads SGHDT; CDR2 reads YYEEEE.

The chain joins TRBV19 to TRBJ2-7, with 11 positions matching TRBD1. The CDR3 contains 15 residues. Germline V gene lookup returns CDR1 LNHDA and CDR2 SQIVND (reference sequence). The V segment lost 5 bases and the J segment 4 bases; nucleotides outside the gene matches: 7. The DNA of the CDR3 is TGTGCCAGTAGTGAACGGACAGGGGGCTTTTACGAGCAGTACTTC. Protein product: CASSERTGGFYEQYF.

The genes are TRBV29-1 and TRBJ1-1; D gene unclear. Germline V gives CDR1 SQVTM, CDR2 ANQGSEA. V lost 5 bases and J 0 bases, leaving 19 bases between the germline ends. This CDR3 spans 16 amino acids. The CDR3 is CSVRSEALIMNTEAFF. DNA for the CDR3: TGCAGCGTTAGGAGCGAGGCGCTAATAATGAACACTGAAGCTTTCTTT.

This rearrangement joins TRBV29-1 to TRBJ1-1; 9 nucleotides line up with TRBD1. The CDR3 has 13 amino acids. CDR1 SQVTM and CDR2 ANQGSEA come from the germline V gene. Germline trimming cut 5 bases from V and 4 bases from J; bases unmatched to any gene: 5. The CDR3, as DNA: TGCAGCGTTATGACAGGGGGTATCACTGAAGCTTTCTTT. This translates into CSVMTGGITEAFF.

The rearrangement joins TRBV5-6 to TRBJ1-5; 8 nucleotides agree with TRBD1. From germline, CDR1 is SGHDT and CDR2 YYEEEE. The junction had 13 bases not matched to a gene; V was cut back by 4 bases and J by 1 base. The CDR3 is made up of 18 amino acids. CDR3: CASSQRTGRILSNQPQHF. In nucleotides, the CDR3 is TGTGCCAGCAGCCAAAGGACAGGGAGAATATTGAGCAATCAGCCCCAGCATTTT.